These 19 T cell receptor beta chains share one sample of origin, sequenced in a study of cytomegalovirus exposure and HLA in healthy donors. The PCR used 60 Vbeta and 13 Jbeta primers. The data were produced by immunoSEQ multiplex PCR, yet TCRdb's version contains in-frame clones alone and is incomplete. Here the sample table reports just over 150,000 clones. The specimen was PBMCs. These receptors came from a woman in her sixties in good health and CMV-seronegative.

The DNA for the CDR3 is TGTGCCAGCCAGGGGAATGGCAATCAGCCCCAGCATTTT. Residues: CASQGNGNQPQHF. The chain has TRBV6-5 and TRBJ1-5, with a tentative D call TRBD1 (6 bases). CDR1 is MNHEY, CDR2 SVGAGI, per germline. V was cut by 8 bases and J by 2 bases, with 10 bases left in between. CDR3 length: 13 residues.

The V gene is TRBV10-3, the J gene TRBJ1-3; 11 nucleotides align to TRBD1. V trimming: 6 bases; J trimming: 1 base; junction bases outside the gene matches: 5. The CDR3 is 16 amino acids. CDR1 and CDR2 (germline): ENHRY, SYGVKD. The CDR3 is CAIRGGQGGSGNTIYF. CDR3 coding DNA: TGTGCCATCAGAGGGGGACAGGGGGGTTCTGGAAACACCATATATTTT.

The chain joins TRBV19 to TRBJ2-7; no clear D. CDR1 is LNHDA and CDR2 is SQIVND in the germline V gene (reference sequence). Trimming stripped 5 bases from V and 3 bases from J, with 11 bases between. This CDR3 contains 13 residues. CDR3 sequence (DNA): TGTGCCAGTAGTCGAGGCCAGCTCTACGAGCAGTACTTC. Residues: CASSRGQLYEQYF.

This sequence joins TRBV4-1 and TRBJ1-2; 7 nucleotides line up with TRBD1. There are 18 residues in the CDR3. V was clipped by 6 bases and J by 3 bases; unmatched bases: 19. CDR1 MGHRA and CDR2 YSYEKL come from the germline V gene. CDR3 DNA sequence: TGCGCCAGCAGTCTCCGCTTTTACAGGGGCGCCCTAGACTATGGCTACACCTTC. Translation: CASSLRFYRGALDYGYTF.

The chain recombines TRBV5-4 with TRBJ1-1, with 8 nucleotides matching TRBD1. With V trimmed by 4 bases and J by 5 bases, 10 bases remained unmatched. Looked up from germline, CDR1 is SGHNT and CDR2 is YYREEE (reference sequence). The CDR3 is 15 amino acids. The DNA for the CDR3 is TGTGCCAGCAGCCGGACCAGGGGGCAGGGGACTGAAGCTTTCTTT. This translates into CASSRTRGQGTEAFF.

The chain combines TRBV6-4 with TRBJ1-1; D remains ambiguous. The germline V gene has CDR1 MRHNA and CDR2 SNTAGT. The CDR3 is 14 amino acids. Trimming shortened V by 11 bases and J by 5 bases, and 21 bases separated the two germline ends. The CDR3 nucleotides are TGTGCCCTGGGAGGGTCTAGTAGGTCGACTGAAGCTTTCTTT. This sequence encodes CALGGSSRSTEAFF.

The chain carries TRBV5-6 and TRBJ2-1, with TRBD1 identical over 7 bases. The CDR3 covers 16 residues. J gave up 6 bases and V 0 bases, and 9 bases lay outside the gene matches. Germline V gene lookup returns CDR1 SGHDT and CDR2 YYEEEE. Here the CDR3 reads CASSLGAGGLPNEQFF. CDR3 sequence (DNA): TGTGCCAGCAGCTTGGGAGCAGGGGGTCTCCCCAATGAGCAGTTCTTC.

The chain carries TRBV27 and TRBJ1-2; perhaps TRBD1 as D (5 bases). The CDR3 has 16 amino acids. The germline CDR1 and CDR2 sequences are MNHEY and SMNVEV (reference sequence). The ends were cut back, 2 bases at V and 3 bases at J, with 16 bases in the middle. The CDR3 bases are TGTGCCAGCAGTTTAAGTGGCGGGGCGGCCTACTATGGCTACACCTTC. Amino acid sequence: CASSLSGGAAYYGYTF.

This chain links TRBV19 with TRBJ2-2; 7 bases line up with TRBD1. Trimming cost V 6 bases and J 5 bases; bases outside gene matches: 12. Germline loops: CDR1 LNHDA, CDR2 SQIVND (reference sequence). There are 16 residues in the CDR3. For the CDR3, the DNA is TGTGCCAGTAGGGTACAGGGGCTCCCGGGAACCGGGGAGCTGTTTTTT. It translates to CASRVQGLPGTGELFF.

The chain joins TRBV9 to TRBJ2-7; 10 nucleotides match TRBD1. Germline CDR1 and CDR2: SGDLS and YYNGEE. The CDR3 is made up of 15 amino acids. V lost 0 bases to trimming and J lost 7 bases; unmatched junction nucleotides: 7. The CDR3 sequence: CASSVGDRGVEEQYF. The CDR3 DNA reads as TGTGCCAGCAGCGTAGGGGACAGGGGAGTTGAGGAGCAGTACTTC.

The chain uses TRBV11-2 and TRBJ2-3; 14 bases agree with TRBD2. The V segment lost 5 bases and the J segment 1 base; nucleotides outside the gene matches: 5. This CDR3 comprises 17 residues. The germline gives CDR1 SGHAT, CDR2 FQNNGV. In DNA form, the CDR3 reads TGTGCCAGCAGCCAGACTAGCGGGGGGGCTGGCACAGATACGCAGTATTTT. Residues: CASSQTSGGAGTDTQYF.

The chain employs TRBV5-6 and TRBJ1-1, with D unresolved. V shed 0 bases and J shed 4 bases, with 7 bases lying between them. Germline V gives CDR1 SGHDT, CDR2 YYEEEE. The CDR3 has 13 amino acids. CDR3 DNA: TGTGCCAGCAGCTTGGGCGCGGGCACTGAAGCTTTCTTT. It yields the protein CASSLGAGTEAFF.

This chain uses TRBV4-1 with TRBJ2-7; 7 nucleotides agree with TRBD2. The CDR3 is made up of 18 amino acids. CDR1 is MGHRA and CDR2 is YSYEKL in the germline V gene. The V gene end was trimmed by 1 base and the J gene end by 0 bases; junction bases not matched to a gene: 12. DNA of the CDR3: TGCGCCAGCAGCCAAGGGGCGATAACTAGCGCCTACTCCTACGAGCAGTACTTC. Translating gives CASSQGAITSAYSYEQYF.

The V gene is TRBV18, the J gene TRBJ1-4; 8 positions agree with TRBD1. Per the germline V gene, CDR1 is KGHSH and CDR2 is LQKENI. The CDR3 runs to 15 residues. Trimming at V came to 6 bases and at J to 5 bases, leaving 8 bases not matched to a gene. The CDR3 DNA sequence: TGTGCCAGCTCTCCCAGGGGGCCTATGAATGAAAAACTGTTTTTT. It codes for CASSPRGPMNEKLFF.

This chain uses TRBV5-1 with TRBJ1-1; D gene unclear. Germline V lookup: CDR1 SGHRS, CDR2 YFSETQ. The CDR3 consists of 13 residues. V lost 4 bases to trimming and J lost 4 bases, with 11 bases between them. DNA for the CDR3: TGCGCCAGCAGCCAGTCGGGTGCCACTGAAGCTTTCTTT. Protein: CASSQSGATEAFF.

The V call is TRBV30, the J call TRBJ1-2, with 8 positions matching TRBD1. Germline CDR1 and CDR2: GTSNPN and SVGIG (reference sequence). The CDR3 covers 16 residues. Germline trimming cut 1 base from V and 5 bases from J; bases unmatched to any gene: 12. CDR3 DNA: TGTGCCTGGAGTGCCCTATCCCCAGGGGGCGGTTATGGCTACACCTTC. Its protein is CAWSALSPGGGYGYTF. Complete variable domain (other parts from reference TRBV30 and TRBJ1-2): SQTIHQWPATLVQPVGSPLSLECTVEGTSNPNLYWYRQAAGRGLQLLFYSVGIGQISSEVPQNLSASRPQDRQFILSSKKLLLSDSGFYLCAWSALSPGGGYGYTFGSGTRLTVV.

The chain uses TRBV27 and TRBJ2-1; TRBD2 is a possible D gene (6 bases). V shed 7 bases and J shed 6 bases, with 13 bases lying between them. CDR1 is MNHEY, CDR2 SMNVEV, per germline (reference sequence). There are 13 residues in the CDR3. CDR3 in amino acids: CASTLPGSNEQFF. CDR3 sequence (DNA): TGTGCCAGCACCCTTCCCGGGAGCAATGAGCAGTTCTTC.

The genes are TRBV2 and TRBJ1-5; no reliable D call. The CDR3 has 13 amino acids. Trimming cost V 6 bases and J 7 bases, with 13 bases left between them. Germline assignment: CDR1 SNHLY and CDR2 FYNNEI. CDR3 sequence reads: CASSPGPRQPQHF. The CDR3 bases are TGTGCCAGCAGCCCCGGCCCTAGGCAGCCCCAGCATTTT.

CDR3 amino acids: CASSLAGSASNSPLHF. Written as DNA, the CDR3 is TGTGCCAGCAGCTTAGCCGGGTCCGCCAGTAATTCACCCCTCCACTTT. The V gene is TRBV7-2, the J gene TRBJ1-6; D remains unclear. Trimming took off 0 bases at V and 6 bases at J, with 12 bases between the two ends. The length of the CDR3 is 16 residues. Germline V gene data show CDR1 as SGHTA and CDR2 as FQGNSA.